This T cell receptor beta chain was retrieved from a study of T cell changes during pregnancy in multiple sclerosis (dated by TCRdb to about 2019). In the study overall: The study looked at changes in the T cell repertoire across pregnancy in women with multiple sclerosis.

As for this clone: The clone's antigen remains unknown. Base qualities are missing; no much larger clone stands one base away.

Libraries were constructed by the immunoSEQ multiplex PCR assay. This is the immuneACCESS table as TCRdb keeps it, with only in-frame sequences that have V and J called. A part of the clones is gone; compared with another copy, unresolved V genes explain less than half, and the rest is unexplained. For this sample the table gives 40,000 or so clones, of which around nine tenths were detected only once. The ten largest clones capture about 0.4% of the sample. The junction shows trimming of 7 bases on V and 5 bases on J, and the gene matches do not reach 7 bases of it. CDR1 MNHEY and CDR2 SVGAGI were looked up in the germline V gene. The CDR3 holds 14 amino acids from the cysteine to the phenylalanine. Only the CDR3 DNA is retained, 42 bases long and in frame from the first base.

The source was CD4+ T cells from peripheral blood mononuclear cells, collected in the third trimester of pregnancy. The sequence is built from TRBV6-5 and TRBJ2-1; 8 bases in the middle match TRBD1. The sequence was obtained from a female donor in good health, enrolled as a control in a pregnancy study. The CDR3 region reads CASTRTGRNNEQFF. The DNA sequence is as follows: TGTGCCAGCACGCGGACAGGGAGAAACAATGAGCAGTTCTTC.